One sample yielded the 31 T cell receptor beta chains listed below, sequenced in a study of blood T cell repertoires in COVID-19. Assay: immunoSEQ multiplex PCR; the TCRdb copy retains only in-frame clones and omits some. In the table there are about 110,000 clones, 82% of which are singletons. The specimen sequenced was peripheral blood. These receptor sequences come from a man in his 70s with acute or convalescent COVID-19.

Only a few counts were recorded for this clone. The chain combines TRBV6-5 with TRBJ1-1, with D possibly matching TRBD1 (5 bases). The CDR3 runs 14 residues. CDR1 and CDR2 (germline): MNHEY, SVGAGI. With 5 bases removed from V and 3 bases from J, the gap between germline ends came to 13 bases. In nucleotides, the CDR3 is TGTGCCAGCAGTATGCGGGGGGAGTACACTGAAGCTTTCTTT. Its protein is CASSMRGEYTEAFF.

This clone appeared a single time. The chain is built from TRBV18 and TRBJ2-6, with D possibly TRBD1 on 6 matching bases. V was shortened by 3 bases and J by 2 bases, with 17 bases between the two germline ends. The CDR3 runs to 18 residues. Per germline, CDR1 KGHSH and CDR2 LQKENI. CDR3 nucleotide sequence: TGTGCCAGCTCACCGATCGACAGGCCCCAGGCTGGGGCCAACGTCCTGACTTTC. Translated, it gives CASSPIDRPQAGANVLTF.

The chain employs TRBV29-1 and TRBJ2-2; 8 bases agree with TRBD1. The trim removed 7 bases at V and 7 bases at J, leaving 8 bases unmatched. Looked up from germline, CDR1 is SQVTM and CDR2 is ANQGSEA. The CDR3 runs 13 residues. CDR3 loop: CSAGQGTGGELFF. The CDR3 DNA follows: TGCAGCGCAGGACAGGGAACGGGCGGGGAGCTGTTTTTT.

There are a few counts of this clone. This chain uses TRBV29-1 with TRBJ2-5; TRBD2 agrees at 8 bases. After removal of 5 bases from V and 5 bases from J, the junction contained 7 bases not matched to a gene. The germline gives CDR1 SQVTM, CDR2 ANQGSEA. The CDR3 is made up of 13 amino acids. DNA for the CDR3: TGCAGCGTTCAAGCGGGAGTCGGGGAGACCCAGTACTTC. This sequence encodes CSVQAGVGETQYF. Full variable domain (remainder filled in from reference TRBV29-1 and TRBJ2-5): SAVISQKPSRDICQRGTSLTIQCQVDSQVTMMFWYRQQPGQSLTLIATANQGSEATYESGFVIDKFPISRPNLTFSTLTVSNMSPEDSSIYLCSVQAGVGETQYFGPGTRLLVL.

This clone was observed a single time. The rearrangement uses TRBV14 and TRBJ1-2, with TRBD1 identical over 7 bases. The V gene end was trimmed by 4 bases and the J gene end by 5 bases; junction bases not matched to a gene: 4. Germline CDR1 and CDR2: SGHDN and FVKESK. The CDR3 contains 13 residues. CDR3 residues: CASSPDRQYGYTF. The DNA of the CDR3 is TGTGCCAGCAGCCCGGACAGGCAATATGGCTACACCTTC.

This CDR3 is CASSQSEQGPRGVNEKLFF. CDR3 DNA sequence: TGCGCCAGCAGCCAATCTGAGCAGGGGCCTCGGGGCGTTAATGAAAAACTGTTTTTT. The V and J genes are TRBV4-1 and TRBJ1-4, with a weak D call TRBD1 (6 bases). The CDR3 extends over 19 amino acids. From germline, CDR1 is MGHRA and CDR2 YSYEKL. V was cut by 2 bases and J by 4 bases, with 23 bases left in between.

The chain carries TRBV4-2 and TRBJ2-4; 9 bases fit TRBD2. This CDR3 region has 16 residues. V lost 2 bases, J lost 9 bases, and 11 bases stayed unmatched. Looked up from germline, CDR1 is LGHNA and CDR2 is YNFKEQ. Here the CDR3 DNA reads TGTGCCAGCAGCCAACGGGAGACTAGCGGCGGTAGCATTCAGTACTTC. This gives the protein CASSQRETSGGSIQYF.

The J gene is TRBJ1-6, the V gene TRBV5-1, with TRBD1 matching over 7 bases. The length of the CDR3 is 13 residues. J gave up 7 bases and V 6 bases, and 4 bases lay outside the gene matches. Germline V CDR1 and CDR2: SGHRS, YFSETQ. The CDR3 loop reads CASNAGGNSPLHF. The DNA of the CDR3 is TGCGCCAGCAATGCAGGGGGAAATTCACCCCTCCACTTT.

For the CDR3, the DNA is TGCGCCAGCAGTGGACTCGCGGGAGTCAATGAGCAGTTCTTC. Its protein is CASSGLAGVNEQFF. This chain links TRBV10-1 with TRBJ2-1, with 7 bases lining up with TRBD2. Trimming at V came to 4 bases and at J to 6 bases, leaving 6 bases not matched to a gene. This CDR3 has 14 residues. Germline lookup yields CDR1 WNHNN and CDR2 SYGVQD (reference sequence).

The CDR3 loop is CASSSGTGSNQPQHF. The CDR3 nucleotides read TGCGCCAGCAGCTCCGGGACAGGGAGCAATCAGCCCCAGCATTTT. The chain employs TRBV5-1 and TRBJ1-5; 9 bases fit TRBD1. The CDR3 length is 15 residues. Trimming took 3 bases from V and 1 from J; bases not matched to a gene: 2. Germline CDR1 SGHRS, CDR2 YFSETQ.

This chain joins TRBV7-2 and TRBJ1-1; 8 nucleotides match TRBD1. This CDR3 region has 15 residues. Germline CDR1 is SGHTA and CDR2 is FQGNSA. The V segment lost 5 bases and the J segment 2 bases; nucleotides outside the gene matches: 7. The CDR3 nucleotides read TGTGCCAGCAGCAACTTCCAGGGGGCAAACACTGAAGCTTTCTTT. Protein sequence: CASSNFQGANTEAFF.

V and J are TRBV9 and TRBJ2-6, with D possibly matching TRBD1 (7 bases). V lost 3 bases and J lost 0, with 16 bases in between. The CDR3 is 18 amino acids. CDR1 and CDR2 (germline): SGDLS, YYNGEE. The CDR3 sequence: CASSAVGGQPSGANVLTF. The DNA for the CDR3 is TGTGCCAGCAGCGCAGTCGGGGGACAGCCCTCTGGGGCCAACGTCCTGACTTTC.

The V gene is TRBV6-1, the J gene TRBJ2-4; 7 bases align to TRBD1. The CDR3 runs to 14 residues. The V segment lost 1 base and the J segment 4 bases; nucleotides outside the gene matches: 1. Looked up from germline, CDR1 is MNHNS and CDR2 is SASEGT. DNA of the CDR3: TGTGCCAGCAGTGAAGACAGGGGAAAAAACATTCAGTACTTC. Protein product: CASSEDRGKNIQYF.

V and J are TRBV2 and TRBJ2-1, with D possibly TRBD2 on 7 matching bases. This CDR3 has 13 amino acids. Germline CDR1 SNHLY, CDR2 FYNNEI. V lost 6 bases and J lost 4, with 10 bases in between. CDR3 region: CASRGGQYNEQFF. The CDR3 DNA reads as TGTGCCAGCAGGGGGGGGCAGTACAATGAGCAGTTCTTC. Combining the CDR3 with reference TRBV2 and TRBJ2-1 gives the whole variable domain EPEVTQTPSHQVTQMGQEVILRCVPISNHLYFYWYRQILGQKVEFLVSFYNNEISEKSEIFDDQFSVERPDGSNFTLKIRSTKLEDSAMYFCASRGGQYNEQFFGPGTRLTVL.

The rearrangement links TRBV28 to TRBJ1-4, with 10 positions matching TRBD1. The V and J ends lost 5 bases and 6 bases, in that order; junction bases with no gene match: 6. The CDR3 loop spans 15 amino acids. In germline, CDR1 is MDHEN, CDR2 SYDVKM. CDR3 region: CASSIAGTGDEKLFF. The CDR3, as DNA: TGTGCCAGCAGTATTGCCGGGACAGGGGATGAAAAACTGTTTTTT.

V and J are TRBV9 and TRBJ2-7; 8 bases map to TRBD2. Losses at the gene ends were 5 bases for V and 6 bases for J; bases not matched to a gene: 10. The germline CDR1 and CDR2 sequences are SGDLS and YYNGEE. CDR3 size: 14 residues. The CDR3 DNA follows: TGTGCCAGCAGTCTGGCCGGGACTAGTGGCGAGCAGTACTTC. This gives the protein CASSLAGTSGEQYF.

V and J are TRBV6-5 and TRBJ1-1; D unclear. CDR3 length: 13 residues. V dropped 6 bases and J dropped 4 bases, with 12 bases sitting between them. Germline V gene data show CDR1 as MNHEY and CDR2 as SVGAGI. The CDR3 DNA follows: TGTGCCAGCAGAGGTATGAGGTTCACTGAAGCTTTCTTT. It codes for CASRGMRFTEAFF.

V is TRBV2 and J is TRBJ1-4, with D possibly being TRBD1 (5 bases). The CDR3 length is 16 residues. V was cut by 8 bases and J by 7 bases, with 23 bases left in between. Germline lookup yields CDR1 SNHLY and CDR2 FYNNEI. The CDR3 region has the DNA TGTGCCAGCCGCTCGGCACGTGGGGCCGCAGGTGAAAAACTGTTTTTT. Its translation: CASRSARGAAGEKLFF.

This clone has just a few counts. V usage is TRBV5-4 and J usage is TRBJ1-3, with a weak D call TRBD1 (5 bases). The CDR3 is 14 amino acids. From germline, CDR1 is SGHNT and CDR2 YYREEE (reference sequence). V lost 4 bases, J lost 0 bases, and 8 bases lay in between. Here the CDR3 DNA reads TGTGCCAGCAGCGGACACGCCTCTGGAAACACCATATATTTT. Translated, it gives CASSGHASGNTIYF.

The chain uses TRBV28 and TRBJ1-6, with D perhaps TRBD1 (5 bases). Germline CDR1 is MDHEN and CDR2 is SYDVKM. The CDR3 has 16 amino acids. V was clipped by 5 bases and J by 6 bases, with 17 bases between them. The CDR3 coding sequence is TGTGCCAGCAGTGGTTATCGTGGGGCTAGTAATTCACCCCTCCACTTT. Its translation: CASSGYRGASNSPLHF.

V is TRBV7-3 and J is TRBJ2-3; a weak D match, TRBD2 (5 bases). Germline loops: CDR1 SGHTA, CDR2 FQGTGA. This CDR3 region has 15 residues. V was shortened by 0 bases and J by 1 base, with 8 bases between the two germline ends. The CDR3, as DNA: TGTGCCAGCAGCTTAACGAAGGGAGGCACAGATACGCAGTATTTT. The encoded protein is CASSLTKGGTDTQYF. Full variable domain (outside the CDR3, taken from reference TRBV7-3 and TRBJ2-3): GAGVSQTPSNKVTEKGKYVELRCDPISGHTALYWYRQSLGQGPEFLIYFQGTGAADDSGLPNDRFFAVRPEGSVSTLKIQRTERGDSAVYLCASSLTKGGTDTQYFGPGTRLTVL.

V is TRBV7-3 and J is TRBJ1-2, with a weak D call TRBD1 (5 bases). The germline V gene encodes CDR1 SGHTA and CDR2 FQGTGA. Deletions cut 2 bases from V and 5 bases from J, with 18 bases between. The CDR3 length is 16 residues. As DNA, the CDR3 is TGTGCCAGCAGCTTAGGGGGGACCGGTCTTGGGTATGGCTACACCTTC. Residues: CASSLGGTGLGYGYTF.

V usage is TRBV27 and J usage is TRBJ2-7; D perhaps matches TRBD1 (6 bases). V lost 7 bases and J lost 1, with 14 bases in between. Germline V gene sequence: CDR1 MNHEY, CDR2 SMNVEV (reference sequence). The CDR3 contains 14 residues. CDR3 amino acids: CASTPGVWSYEQYF. CDR3 DNA: TGTGCCAGCACCCCAGGGGTATGGTCCTACGAGCAGTACTTC.

The chain joins TRBV7-3 to TRBJ2-3; D is possibly TRBD2 (5 bases). V was pared by 5 bases and J by 3 bases, with 12 bases between. Per the germline V gene, CDR1 is SGHTA and CDR2 is FQGTGA. The CDR3 spans 14 residues. The CDR3, as DNA: TGTGCCAGCAGCAAGACTACACTGACAGATACGCAGTATTTT. It specifies CASSKTTLTDTQYF.

This chain links TRBV19 with TRBJ1-6, with 7 bases that match TRBD1. The CDR3 spans 14 residues. Trimming removed 0 bases from V and 8 bases from J; junction bases left unmatched: 1. The V gene's germline CDR1 is LNHDA and CDR2 SQIVND (reference sequence). The CDR3 spells CASSIDRGDSPLHF. The CDR3 DNA follows: TGTGCCAGTAGTATAGACAGGGGGGATTCACCCCTCCACTTT.

V usage is TRBV12-3 or TRBV12-4 and J usage is TRBJ2-3; the D is unclear. This CDR3 has 12 amino acids. The V and J ends lost 5 bases and 4 bases respectively, with 7 bases between them. CDR3 in amino acids: CASSPSADTQYF. In nucleotides, the CDR3 is TGTGCCAGCAGTCCCTCCGCAGATACGCAGTATTTT.

The J gene is TRBJ1-2, the V gene TRBV12-3 or TRBV12-4; D may be TRBD1 (5 bases). The CDR3 has 13 residues. Trimming shortened V by 3 bases and J by 4 bases, and 9 bases separated the two germline ends. The CDR3 protein is CASSFGRVYGYTF. CDR3 DNA sequence: TGTGCCAGCAGTTTTGGCAGGGTCTATGGCTACACCTTC.

V and J are TRBV6-5 and TRBJ2-1; 7 positions match TRBD2. CDR3 length equals 15 residues. The germline gives CDR1 MNHEY, CDR2 SVGAGI. V shed 11 bases and J 4 bases; nucleotides not matched to a gene: 14. The CDR3 nucleotides read TGTGCCTCCCGCGGAACGGGAGGTTCGTACAATGAGCAGTTCTTC. This translates into CASRGTGGSYNEQFF.

The rearrangement links TRBV28 to TRBJ2-7; 9 bases match TRBD2. CDR1 MDHEN and CDR2 SYDVKM come from the germline V gene. The CDR3 sequence is 19 residues long. Germline trimming cut 3 bases from V and 3 bases from J; bases unmatched to any gene: 18. The CDR3 region is CASSFLGSGSSGGRYEQYF. CDR3 in DNA: TGTGCCAGCAGTTTCTTGGGTAGCGGGAGTTCTGGGGGTCGCTACGAGCAGTACTTC.

V is TRBV6-5 and J is TRBJ2-7; TRBD1 agrees at 7 bases. The CDR3 has 14 residues. The germline V gene has CDR1 MNHEY and CDR2 SVGAGI. With 2 bases clipped from V and 2 bases from J, the junction kept 3 bases outside the gene matches. The CDR3 sequence is CASSYRQGTYEQYF. CDR3 sequence (DNA): TGTGCCAGCAGTTACCGACAGGGTACCTACGAGCAGTACTTC.

The chain combines TRBV3-1 (or the pseudogene TRBV3-2) with TRBJ1-1; 8 bases agree with TRBD1. The V segment lost 2 bases and the J segment 6 bases; nucleotides outside the gene matches: 8. Germline CDR1 is LGHDT and CDR2 is YNNKEL (reference sequence). This CDR3 has 15 residues. As DNA, the CDR3 is TGTGCCAGCAGCCAACTTGGACAGGGCCGCGCTGAAGCTTTCTTT. It specifies CASSQLGQGRAEAFF.